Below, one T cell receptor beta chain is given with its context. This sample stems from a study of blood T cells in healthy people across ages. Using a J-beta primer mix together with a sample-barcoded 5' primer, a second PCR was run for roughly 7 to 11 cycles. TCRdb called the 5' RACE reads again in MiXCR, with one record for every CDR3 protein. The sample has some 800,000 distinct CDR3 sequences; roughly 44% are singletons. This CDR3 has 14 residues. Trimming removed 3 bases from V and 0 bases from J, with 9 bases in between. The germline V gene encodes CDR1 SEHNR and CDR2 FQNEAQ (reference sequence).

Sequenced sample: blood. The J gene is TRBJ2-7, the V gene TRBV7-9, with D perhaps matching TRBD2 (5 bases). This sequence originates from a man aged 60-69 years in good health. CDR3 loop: CASSFPGYSYEQYF. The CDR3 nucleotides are TGTGCCAGCAGCTTTCCGGGGTACTCCTACGAGCAGTACTTC.